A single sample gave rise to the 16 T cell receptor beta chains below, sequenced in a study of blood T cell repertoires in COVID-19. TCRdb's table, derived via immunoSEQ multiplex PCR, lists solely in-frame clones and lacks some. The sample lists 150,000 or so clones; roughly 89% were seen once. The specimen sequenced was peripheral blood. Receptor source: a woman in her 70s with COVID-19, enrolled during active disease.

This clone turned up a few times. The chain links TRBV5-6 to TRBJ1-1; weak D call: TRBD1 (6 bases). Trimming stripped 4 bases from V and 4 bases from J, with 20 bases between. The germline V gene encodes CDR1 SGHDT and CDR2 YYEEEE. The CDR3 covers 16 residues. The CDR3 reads CASSPGGGRRSTEAFF. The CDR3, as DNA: TGTGCCAGCAGCCCTGGGGGGGGCCGGAGGTCCACTGAAGCTTTCTTT.

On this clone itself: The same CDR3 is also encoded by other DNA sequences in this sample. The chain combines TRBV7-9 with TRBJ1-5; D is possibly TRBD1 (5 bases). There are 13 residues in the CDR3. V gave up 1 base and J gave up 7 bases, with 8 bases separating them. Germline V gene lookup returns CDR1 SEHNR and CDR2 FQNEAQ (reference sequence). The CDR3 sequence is CASSLGGGQPQHF. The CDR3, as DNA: TGTGCCAGCAGCTTAGGGGGGGGGCAGCCCCAGCATTTT.

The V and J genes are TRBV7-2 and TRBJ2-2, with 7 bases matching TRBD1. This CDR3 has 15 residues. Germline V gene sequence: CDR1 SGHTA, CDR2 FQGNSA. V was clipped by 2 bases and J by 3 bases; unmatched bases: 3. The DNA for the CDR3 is TGTGCCAGCAGCTTAAGGACAGGAGACACCGGGGAGCTGTTTTTT. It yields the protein CASSLRTGDTGELFF.

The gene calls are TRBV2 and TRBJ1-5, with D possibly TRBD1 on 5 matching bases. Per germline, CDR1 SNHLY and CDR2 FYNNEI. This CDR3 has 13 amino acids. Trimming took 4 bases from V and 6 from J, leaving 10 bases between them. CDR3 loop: CASSVSGVQPQHF. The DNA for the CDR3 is TGTGCCAGCAGTGTCTCGGGGGTTCAGCCCCAGCATTTT.

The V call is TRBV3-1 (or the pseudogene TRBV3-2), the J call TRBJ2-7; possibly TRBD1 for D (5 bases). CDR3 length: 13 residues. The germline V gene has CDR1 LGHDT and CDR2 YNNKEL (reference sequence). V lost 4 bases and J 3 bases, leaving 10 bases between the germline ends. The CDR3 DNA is TGTGCCAGCAGCCGGCAAAGGGGCTACGAGCAGTACTTC. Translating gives CASSRQRGYEQYF.

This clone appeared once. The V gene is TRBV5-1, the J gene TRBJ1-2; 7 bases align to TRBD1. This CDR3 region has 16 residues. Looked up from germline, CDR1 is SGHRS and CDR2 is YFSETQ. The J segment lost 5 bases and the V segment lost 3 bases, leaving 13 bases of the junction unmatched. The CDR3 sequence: CASSSTAGGGGYGYTF. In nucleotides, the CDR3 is TGCGCCAGCAGCTCCACAGCAGGGGGAGGAGGGTATGGCTACACCTTC.

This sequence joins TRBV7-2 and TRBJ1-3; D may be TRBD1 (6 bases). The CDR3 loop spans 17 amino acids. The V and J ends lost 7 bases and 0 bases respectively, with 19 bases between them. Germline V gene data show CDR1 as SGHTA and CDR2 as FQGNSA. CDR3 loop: CASILPGTPYSGNTIYF. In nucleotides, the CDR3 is TGTGCCAGCATTCTACCCGGGACACCCTACTCTGGAAACACCATATATTTT.

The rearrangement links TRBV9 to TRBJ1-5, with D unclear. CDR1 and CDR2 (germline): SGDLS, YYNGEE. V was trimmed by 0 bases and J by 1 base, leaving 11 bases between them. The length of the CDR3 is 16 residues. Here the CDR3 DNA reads TGTGCCAGCAGCGTAGGTGGGAGTCCGAGCAATCAGCCCCAGCATTTT. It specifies CASSVGGSPSNQPQHF.

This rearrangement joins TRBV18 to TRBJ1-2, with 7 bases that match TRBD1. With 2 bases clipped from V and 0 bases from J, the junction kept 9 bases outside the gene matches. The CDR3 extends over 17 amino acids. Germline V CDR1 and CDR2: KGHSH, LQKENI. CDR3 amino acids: CASSPIRQGYTNYGYTF. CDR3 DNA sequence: TGTGCCAGCTCACCAATACGACAGGGATATACTAACTATGGCTACACCTTC.

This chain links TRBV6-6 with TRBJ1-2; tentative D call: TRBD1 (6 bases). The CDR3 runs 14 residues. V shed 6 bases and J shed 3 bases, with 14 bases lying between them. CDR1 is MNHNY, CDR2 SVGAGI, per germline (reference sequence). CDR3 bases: TGTGCCAGCAGCCTGGCGGGGGGGCACTATGGCTACACCTTC. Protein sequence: CASSLAGGHYGYTF.

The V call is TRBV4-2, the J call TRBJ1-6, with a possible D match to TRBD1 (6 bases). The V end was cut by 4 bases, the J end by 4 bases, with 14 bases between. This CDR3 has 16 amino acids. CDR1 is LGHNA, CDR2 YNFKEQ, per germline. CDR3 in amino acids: CASSPGPGVYNSPLHF. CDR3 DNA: TGTGCCAGCAGCCCTGGTCCAGGGGTTTATAATTCACCCCTCCACTTT.

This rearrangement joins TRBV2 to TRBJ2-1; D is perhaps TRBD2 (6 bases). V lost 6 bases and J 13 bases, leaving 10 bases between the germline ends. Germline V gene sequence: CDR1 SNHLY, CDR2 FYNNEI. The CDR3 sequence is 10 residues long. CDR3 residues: CASREGFQFF. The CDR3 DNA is TGTGCCAGCAGGGAGGGTTTCCAGTTCTTC.

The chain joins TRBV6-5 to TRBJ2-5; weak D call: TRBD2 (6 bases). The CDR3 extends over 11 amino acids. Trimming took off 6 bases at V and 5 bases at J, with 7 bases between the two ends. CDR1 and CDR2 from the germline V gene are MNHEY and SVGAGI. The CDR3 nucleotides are TGTGCCAGCAGAGGGAGGGAGACCCAGTACTTC. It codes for CASRGRETQYF.

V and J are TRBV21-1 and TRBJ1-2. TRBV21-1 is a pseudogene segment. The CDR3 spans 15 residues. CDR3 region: CASTPTREVSYGYTF. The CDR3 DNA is TGTGCCAGCACCCCAACTCGTGAGGTGAGCTATGGCTACACCTTC.

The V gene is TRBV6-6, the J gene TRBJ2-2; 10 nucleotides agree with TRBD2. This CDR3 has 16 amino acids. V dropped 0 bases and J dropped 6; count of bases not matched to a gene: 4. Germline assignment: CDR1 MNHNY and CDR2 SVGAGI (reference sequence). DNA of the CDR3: TGTGCCAGCAGTTACTCGGTAGCGGGGGGTTCCGGGGAGCTGTTTTTT. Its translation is CASSYSVAGGSGELFF.

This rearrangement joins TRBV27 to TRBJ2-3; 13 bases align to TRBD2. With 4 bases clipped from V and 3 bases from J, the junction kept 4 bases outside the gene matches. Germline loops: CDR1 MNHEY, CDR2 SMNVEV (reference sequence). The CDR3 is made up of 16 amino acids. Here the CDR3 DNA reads TGTGCCAGCAGTTCGACGACTAGCGGGGGGACAGATACGCAGTATTTT. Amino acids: CASSSTTSGGTDTQYF.